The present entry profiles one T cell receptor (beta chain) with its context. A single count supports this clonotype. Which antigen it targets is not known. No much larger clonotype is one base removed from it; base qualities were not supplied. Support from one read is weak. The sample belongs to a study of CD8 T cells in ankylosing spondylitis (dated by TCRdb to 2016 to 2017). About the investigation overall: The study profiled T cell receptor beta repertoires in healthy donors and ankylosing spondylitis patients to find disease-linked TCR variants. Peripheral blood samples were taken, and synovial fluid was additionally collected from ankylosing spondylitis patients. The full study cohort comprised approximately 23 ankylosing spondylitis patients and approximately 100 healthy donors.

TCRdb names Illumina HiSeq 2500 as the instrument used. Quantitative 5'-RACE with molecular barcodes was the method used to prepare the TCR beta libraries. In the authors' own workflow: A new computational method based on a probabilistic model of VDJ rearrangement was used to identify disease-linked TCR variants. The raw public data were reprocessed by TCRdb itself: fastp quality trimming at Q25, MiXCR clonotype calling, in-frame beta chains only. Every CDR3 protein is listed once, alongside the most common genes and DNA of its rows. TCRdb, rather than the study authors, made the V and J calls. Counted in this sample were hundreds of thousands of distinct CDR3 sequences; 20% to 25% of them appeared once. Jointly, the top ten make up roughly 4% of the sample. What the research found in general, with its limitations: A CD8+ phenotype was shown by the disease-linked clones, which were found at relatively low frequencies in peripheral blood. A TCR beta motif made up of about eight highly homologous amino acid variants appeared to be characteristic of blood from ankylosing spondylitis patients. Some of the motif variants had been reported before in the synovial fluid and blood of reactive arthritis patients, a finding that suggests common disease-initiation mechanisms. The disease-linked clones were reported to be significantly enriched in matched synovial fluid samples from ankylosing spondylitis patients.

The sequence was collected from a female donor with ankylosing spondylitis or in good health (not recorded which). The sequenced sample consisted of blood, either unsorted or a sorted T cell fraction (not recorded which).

The DNA sequence reads TGTGCCAGCAGCGTGGGGGATGGCTACACCTTC. Protein translation: CASSVGDGYTF. The sequence joins TRBV9 to TRBJ1-2; 5 matching bases give a weak D call of TRBD1. V loses 2 bases, J loses 6 bases, and the germline ends lie 5 bases apart. From its cysteine to its phenylalanine, the CDR3 spans 11 amino acids. Only the CDR3 DNA stays, 33 bases, in frame from base 1. CDR1 and CDR2 were assigned from the germline V gene as SGDLS and YYNGEE.